This T cell receptor (beta chain) came from a study of T cells in localized non-small cell lung cancer. Overall study findings and caveats: The highest T cell clonality was in uninvolved adjacent lung, above tumor. In adjacent lung appeared a median around 56 of the top 100 tumor clones. Owing to sequencing of a solitary tumor region, heterogeneity cannot be discounted.

Comment on this clone: Its antigen is not known.

Sequencing used immunoSEQ multiplex PCR; TCRdb keeps in-frame clones, though not all of them. This table holds under 6,000 clones, around 30% found once. Germline assignment: CDR1 KGHSH and CDR2 LQKENI. The CDR3 length is 17 residues. Deletions cut 3 bases from V and 3 bases from J, with 19 bases between. The sequence was collected from a man aged 40 to 75 with stage III squamous cell lung carcinoma. This sequence joins TRBV18 and TRBJ2-3, with D perhaps TRBD2 (7 bases). The source material was lung tumor tissue, sampled before any cancer treatment. The CDR3 region has the DNA TGTGCCAGCTCACCGGCTGCACGGGGGGCCCTGACAGATACGCAGTATTTT. Protein: CASSPAARGALTDTQYF.